This TCR beta chain was identified during a study of post-analysis software for immune sequencing data. About the study: Relapsing-remitting, secondary progressive and progressive-relapsing courses of multiple sclerosis were included. Study outcomes and limitations: Significantly lower normalized Chao1 diversity was found in patients with multiple sclerosis relative to controls. Same-batch preparations were strongly co-clustered by F measure. Five or six TRBV segments, TRBV5-6, TRBV5-1 and TRBV20-1 among them, were found more frequent in patients than controls.

Note on this clonotype: Its antigen is still unknown.

The CDR3 covers 17 residues. Deletions cut 7 bases from V and 0 bases from J, with 19 bases between. Germline assignment: CDR1 SGHTA and CDR2 FQGNSA. The TCR beta cDNA libraries contained unique molecular identifiers. TCRdb redid the calling of the PCR reads with MiXCR, one entry per CDR3 protein. The table shows hundreds of thousands of distinct CDR3 sequences, with approximately 57% occurring only once. This TCR derives from a girl aged 10 to 17 with multiple sclerosis. Sequenced sample: blood. This sequence joins TRBV7-2 and TRBJ2-1; a possible D gene is TRBD2 (5 bases). The CDR3 protein is CASTLNPGLVSYNEQFF. The CDR3 DNA reads TGTGCCAGCACCCTAAACCCCGGACTCGTCTCCTACAATGAGCAGTTCTTC.